Included here is one T cell receptor beta chain sequence, with context. Sequencing was performed with immunoSEQ multiplex PCR; in TCRdb, only in-frame clones are kept and a portion is missing. Of 150,000 to 200,000 clones listed, roughly 85% are singletons. The sample originates from a study of blood T cell repertoires in COVID-19. V gave up 1 base and J gave up 3 bases, with 7 bases separating them. CDR1 and CDR2 (germline): SEHNR, FQNEAQ (reference sequence). The CDR3 consists of 14 residues. The chain links TRBV7-9 to TRBJ1-5; D gene ambiguous. The receptor's source is a woman aged 70-85 years in a cohort exposed to, infected with or recovered from COVID-19 (not recorded which). Material for sequencing was PBMCs or T cells enriched from blood (not recorded which). CDR3 in amino acids: CASSLEQPNQPQHF. The CDR3 nucleotides are TGTGCCAGCAGCTTAGAACAGCCCAATCAGCCCCAGCATTTT.